A single sample gave rise to the 31 T cell receptor beta chains below, sequenced in a study of patients and donors after allogeneic stem cell transplantation. TCRdb called the RT-PCR reads again in MiXCR, with one record for every CDR3 protein. The data hold roughly 960,000 distinct CDR3 sequences, with approximately 18% observed a single time. Sequences were obtained from blood, either unsorted or a sorted T cell fraction (not recorded which). The receptors originated from a human donor who was either an allogeneic HSCT recipient or a stem cell or donor lymphocyte infusion donor (not recorded which). It is not recorded whose cells these are; they may come from a transplant donor.

This clonotype was counted many times. This chain links TRBV7-2 with TRBJ2-3, with TRBD2 identical over 10 bases. The junction had 2 bases not matched to a gene; V was cut back by 1 base and J by 4 bases. This CDR3 comprises 15 residues. Germline lookup yields CDR1 SGHTA and CDR2 FQGNSA. The DNA of the CDR3 is TGTGCCAGCAGCTTAGTGGGACTAGCGTCAGATACGCAGTATTTT. Protein: CASSLVGLASDTQYF.

This clonotype was found a few times. This chain uses TRBV6-1 with TRBJ2-3; D unresolved. The CDR3 consists of 15 residues. Trimming shortened V by 3 bases and J by 4 bases, and 14 bases separated the two germline ends. Looked up from germline, CDR1 is MNHNS and CDR2 is SASEGT. The chain's CDR3 is CASSDNRVLADTQYF. The CDR3 nucleotides read TGTGCCAGCAGTGATAATAGGGTCCTTGCAGATACGCAGTATTTT.

The chain has TRBV19 and TRBJ2-7; 11 bases align to TRBD1. The CDR3 length is 15 residues. Germline lookup yields CDR1 LNHDA and CDR2 SQIVND (reference sequence). J was trimmed by 5 bases and V by 4 bases; bases with no gene match: 7. This CDR3 reads CASSNRGDRGDEQYF. The CDR3 nucleotides read TGTGCCAGTAGTAACCGTGGGGACAGGGGGGACGAGCAGTACTTC.

This clonotype was seen more than once but under ten times. V gene TRBV2 combines with J gene TRBJ1-3; no definite D call. Germline CDR1 SNHLY, CDR2 FYNNEI. V was trimmed by 5 bases and J by 4 bases, leaving 12 bases between them. The CDR3 consists of 14 residues. The CDR3: CASSISVGGNTIYF. The CDR3 bases are TGTGCCAGCAGTATAAGCGTAGGCGGAAACACCATATATTTT.

The sample holds many counts of this clonotype. V is TRBV6-5 and J is TRBJ1-6; a possible D gene is TRBD1 (6 bases). CDR3 length equals 18 residues. The V end lost 1 base, the J end lost 0 bases, and 13 bases lay between the germline ends. CDR1 is MNHEY, CDR2 SVGAGI, per germline. This CDR3 reads CASSYYRGRSSYNSPLHF. CDR3 nucleotide sequence: TGTGCCAGCAGTTACTACCGGGGGCGAAGCTCCTATAATTCACCCCTCCACTTT.

About this clonotype: One end of the junction does not line up with germline, which may come from a read error. The chain uses TRBV20-1 and TRBJ2-1, with 8 bases fitting TRBD2. The CDR3 sequence is 14 residues long. CDR1 and CDR2 (germline): DFQATT, SNEGSKA (reference sequence). CDR3 in DNA: TGCAGTGCTAGTACGCCTAGCGGGTACAGTGAGCAGTTCTTC. Protein sequence: CSASTPSGYSEQFF.

V and J are TRBV12-3 or TRBV12-4 and TRBJ1-1, with a possible D match to TRBD1 (5 bases). The CDR3 is 12 amino acids. The V end was cut by 6 bases, the J end by 11 bases, with 16 bases between. The CDR3 DNA reads as TGTGCCAGCAGGGGTAGGGGTATCGACGCTTTCTTT. This gives the protein CASRGRGIDAFF.

This clonotype has a handful of counts. The chain carries TRBV5-6 and TRBJ2-5; D is possibly TRBD2 (6 bases). The germline gives CDR1 SGHDT, CDR2 YYEEEE. Trimming cost V 4 bases and J 2 bases, with 12 bases left between them. The CDR3 totals 14 residues. CDR3: CASSQTGLQETQYF. The DNA of the CDR3 is TGTGCCAGCAGCCAGACGGGACTTCAAGAGACCCAGTACTTC.

This clonotype was recorded at least ten times. The V and J genes are TRBV12-3 or TRBV12-4 and TRBJ1-5, with D perhaps TRBD1 (6 bases). CDR3 size: 14 residues. V lost 6 bases and J lost 6, with 15 bases in between. The DNA for the CDR3 is TGTGCCAGCAGCTACGCAGGGGCGGCTCAGCCCCAGCATTTT. Translation gives CASSYAGAAQPQHF.

This clonotype was detected a few times. The chain uses TRBV29-1 and TRBJ1-1; maybe TRBD1 (6 bases). CDR1 and CDR2 (germline): SQVTM, ANQGSEA. This CDR3 comprises 12 residues. V shed 6 bases and J shed 1 base, with 9 bases lying between them. CDR3 loop: CSVPGANTEAFF. DNA for the CDR3: TGCAGCGTCCCAGGGGCGAACACTGAAGCTTTCTTT.

This clonotype occurred many times. This chain joins TRBV12-3 or TRBV12-4 and TRBJ1-5; D is unresolved. The CDR3 is 14 residues long. The V gene lost 4 bases and the J gene lost 3 bases, with 10 bases spanning the gap. The CDR3 coding sequence is TGTGCCAGCAGTTCACGCAGCCCCAATCAGCCCCAGCATTTT. This sequence encodes CASSSRSPNQPQHF.

This clonotype came up once. The chain carries TRBV6-6 and TRBJ1-2; D ambiguous. The germline V gene has CDR1 MNHNY and CDR2 SVGAGI (reference sequence). Trimming pared 9 bases from V and 8 bases from J, leaving 16 bases between. The length of the CDR3 is 12 residues. The CDR3 nucleotides read TGTGCCAGGCCGAGGAAGGTTCGGGGCTACACCTTC. Translated: CARPRKVRGYTF.

This rearrangement joins TRBV5-1 to TRBJ2-4; TRBD1 matches 10 bases. This CDR3 is 16 amino acids long. CDR1 is SGHRS, CDR2 YFSETQ, per germline. V lost 4 bases, J lost 5 bases, and 9 bases stayed unmatched. The CDR3 protein is CASSPSGQGTQNIQYF. CDR3 DNA sequence: TGCGCCAGCAGCCCATCGGGACAGGGGACCCAAAACATTCAGTACTTC.

The chain carries TRBV6-1 and TRBJ2-3; 14 bases align to TRBD2. The CDR3 totals 16 residues. Germline CDR1 MNHNS, CDR2 SASEGT. With V trimmed by 6 bases and J by 6 bases, 8 bases remained unmatched. The chain's CDR3 is CASSRGTSGSSDTQYF. In DNA, the CDR3 is TGTGCCAGCAGCCGGGGGACTAGCGGGAGTTCGGATACGCAGTATTTT.

The genes are TRBV12-3 or TRBV12-4 and TRBJ1-5, with D possibly matching TRBD1 (6 bases). The V gene lost 5 bases and the J gene lost 1 base, with 9 bases spanning the gap. CDR3 length: 14 residues. The DNA for the CDR3 is TGTGCCAGCAGTACAGGGCTCAGCAATCAGCCCCAGCATTTT. Translation: CASSTGLSNQPQHF.

This clonotype was observed at least ten times. The chain carries TRBV7-8 and TRBJ2-5; a possible D gene is TRBD2 (6 bases). From germline, CDR1 is SGHVS and CDR2 FQNEAQ. V was clipped by 10 bases and J by 3 bases, with 18 bases between them. CDR3 size: 14 residues. CDR3 DNA: TGTGCCACTGTGTTACTAGCAGACGAAGAGACCCAGTACTTC. Its translation is CATVLLADEETQYF.

The chain has TRBV12-3 or TRBV12-4 and TRBJ2-1, with D perhaps TRBD2 (6 bases). The V end lost 8 bases, the J end lost 10 bases, and 12 bases lay between the germline ends. This CDR3 region has 11 residues. This chain's CDR3 is CASASAAEQFF. The CDR3 DNA reads as TGTGCCAGCGCTAGCGCTGCGGAGCAGTTCTTC.

In this sample, this clonotype turned up many times. The rearrangement uses TRBV5-6 and TRBJ2-3; D gene unclear. V was clipped by 3 bases and J by 1 base, with 9 bases between them. Germline CDR1 reads SGHDT; CDR2 reads YYEEEE. The CDR3 covers 14 residues. Here the CDR3 reads CASSSPGGTDTQYF. CDR3 nucleotides: TGTGCCAGCAGCTCCCCAGGCGGCACAGATACGCAGTATTTT. The variable domain in full, completed from reference TRBV5-6 and TRBJ2-3, reads DAGVTQSPTHLIKTRGQQVTLRCSPKSGHDTVSWYQQALGQGPQFIFQYYEEEERQRGNFPDRFSGHQFPNYSSELNVNALLLGDSALYLCASSSPGGTDTQYFGPGTRLTVL.

Only a few counts were recorded for this clonotype. V is TRBV7-2 and J is TRBJ2-1, with TRBD1 matching 8 bases. V was clipped by 3 bases and J by 9 bases; unmatched bases: 10. This CDR3 contains 15 residues. Germline CDR1 is SGHTA and CDR2 is FQGNSA. The CDR3 sequence is CASSFTLGRGREQFF. The CDR3 region has the DNA TGTGCCAGCAGCTTTACGCTGGGCAGGGGGCGTGAGCAGTTCTTC.

Only one count was recorded for this clonotype. The V call is TRBV5-4, the J call TRBJ2-7; D is undetermined. The CDR3 contains 13 residues. CDR1 and CDR2 (germline): SGHNT, YYREEE (reference sequence). V shed 4 bases and J shed 4 bases, with 12 bases lying between them. CDR3 loop: CASSPLGQYEQYF. DNA for the CDR3: TGTGCCAGCAGCCCCCTTGGTCAATACGAGCAGTACTTC.

The CDR3 region is CASFLSGRTGELFF. The CDR3 nucleotides are TGTGCCAGCTTCCTTAGCGGGAGGACCGGGGAGCTGTTTTTT. The gene calls are TRBV2 and TRBJ2-2; 10 bases are shared with TRBD2. CDR1 and CDR2 from the germline V gene are SNHLY and FYNNEI. The CDR3 sequence is 14 residues long. Germline trimming cut 8 bases from V and 5 bases from J; bases unmatched to any gene: 5. The entire variable domain, with the rest obtained from reference TRBV2 and TRBJ2-2, is as follows: EPEVTQTPSHQVTQMGQEVILRCVPISNHLYFYWYRQILGQKVEFLVSFYNNEISEKSEIFDDQFSVERPDGSNFTLKIRSTKLEDSAMYFCASFLSGRTGELFFGEGSRLTVL.

The rearrangement joins TRBV11-2 to TRBJ2-5, with D possibly matching TRBD2 (6 bases). Deletions cut 2 bases from V and 2 bases from J, with 9 bases between. This CDR3 is 14 amino acids long. From germline, CDR1 is SGHAT and CDR2 FQNNGV. The chain's CDR3 is CASSLMSGQETQYF. The CDR3 nucleotides are TGTGCCAGCAGCTTAATGAGCGGGCAAGAGACCCAGTACTTC.

The chain combines TRBV5-1 with TRBJ2-1; D uncertain. The CDR3 consists of 15 residues. CDR1 is SGHRS, CDR2 YFSETQ, per germline. The germline V and J ends were trimmed by 0 bases and 8 bases, with 15 bases remaining between them. Here the CDR3 reads CASSLGPSGVDEQFF. The CDR3 DNA reads as TGCGCCAGCAGCTTGGGCCCGAGTGGGGTCGATGAGCAGTTCTTC. Full variable domain (rest looked up from reference TRBV5-1 and TRBJ2-1): KAGVTQTPRYLIKTRGQQVTLSCSPISGHRSVSWYQQTPGQGLQFLFEYFSETQRNKGNFPGRFSGRQFSNSRSEMNVSTLELGDSALYLCASSLGPSGVDEQFFGPGTRLTVL.

A few counts support this clonotype. This chain links TRBV6-5 with TRBJ2-7; TRBD1 might be the D (6 bases). Germline V gives CDR1 MNHEY, CDR2 SVGAGI. The CDR3 extends over 14 amino acids. With 2 bases removed from V and 2 bases from J, the gap between germline ends came to 10 bases. CDR3 in amino acids: CASSYGQNPYEQYF. The CDR3 DNA sequence: TGTGCCAGCAGTTACGGACAGAACCCCTACGAGCAGTACTTC.

CDR3 residues: CASSVATVTGELFF. DNA for the CDR3: TGTGCCAGCAGCGTAGCGACAGTTACCGGGGAGCTGTTTTTT. This chain links TRBV9 with TRBJ2-2; weak D call: TRBD1 (5 bases). Germline CDR1 reads SGDLS; CDR2 reads YYNGEE. This CDR3 is 14 amino acids long. V was clipped by 0 bases and J by 5 bases, with 8 bases between them.

The gene calls are TRBV9 and TRBJ2-1; a weak D match, TRBD1 (5 bases). CDR3 length: 17 amino acids. With 2 bases removed from V and 0 bases from J, the gap between germline ends came to 15 bases. Germline V gene data show CDR1 as SGDLS and CDR2 as YYNGEE. The CDR3 DNA follows: TGTGCCAGCAGCGTGGCCTCAGGGCAGCCCTCCTACAATGAGCAGTTCTTC. As protein: CASSVASGQPSYNEQFF.

The rearrangement joins TRBV5-1 to TRBJ2-1; D is possibly TRBD2 (5 bases). Germline CDR1 SGHRS, CDR2 YFSETQ. Trimming took 1 base from V and 5 from J, leaving 13 bases between them. The CDR3 spans 15 residues. The CDR3 sequence: CASSLRERSDNEQFF. Here the CDR3 DNA reads TGCGCCAGCAGCTTGAGGGAGAGGAGCGACAATGAGCAGTTCTTC.

This chain connects TRBV4-1 to TRBJ2-1, with D unresolved. V lost 4 bases and J lost 7, with 11 bases in between. The CDR3 loop spans 13 amino acids. Per the germline V gene, CDR1 is MGHRA and CDR2 is YSYEKL. The CDR3 DNA reads as TGCGCCAGCAGCCCGACCCAGTTGAATGAGCAGTTCTTC. This translates into CASSPTQLNEQFF.

This clonotype was picked up one time. This rearrangement joins TRBV4-1 to TRBJ2-1, with D tentatively TRBD2 (6 bases). There are 18 residues in the CDR3. V gave up 4 bases and J gave up 4 bases, with 23 bases separating them. The germline CDR1 and CDR2 sequences are MGHRA and YSYEKL. CDR3: CASSPLFGTGLGYNEQFF. The CDR3 bases are TGCGCCAGCAGCCCACTATTTGGGACTGGCTTAGGATACAATGAGCAGTTCTTC.

This clonotype has only a few counts. The chain uses TRBV7-9 and TRBJ2-5, with 7 nucleotides matching TRBD2. The CDR3 sequence is 16 residues long. CDR1 is SEHNR and CDR2 is FQNEAQ in the germline V gene (reference sequence). The V gene end was trimmed by 5 bases and the J gene end by 5 bases; junction bases not matched to a gene: 14. The CDR3 region has the DNA TGTGCCAGCAGCAGTAGAGGGGCGGGAGATTATGAGACCCAGTACTTC. Translating gives CASSSRGAGDYETQYF.

The chain links TRBV12-3 or TRBV12-4 to TRBJ2-3, with D uncertain. The V gene lost 7 bases and the J gene lost 0 bases, with 17 bases spanning the gap. The CDR3 is made up of 16 amino acids. The DNA for the CDR3 is TGTGCCAGCACCTTAGGAGAAACAAGTAGCACAGATACGCAGTATTTT. Its translation: CASTLGETSSTDTQYF.